This is a list of T cell receptor beta chains from one sample in a study of shared clonotypes between healthy human individuals. The assay was immunoSEQ multiplex PCR, and TCRdb's table has in-frame clones only and misses some. Among roughly 500,000 clones listed, 76% were seen once. Sequencing input: PBMCs. The receptor source for this set is a middle-aged woman in good health. Some clones in this sample may be carry-over from other donors' samples. CDR3s include the opening cysteine and the closing phenylalanine or tryptophan. A D gene is named only where the DNA matches it firmly. Clone size is given for some rows only: seen once, a few or many times, or a class if the clone is expanded.

j_call d_call cdr3_length clone_size v_call cdr3_nt cdr3_aa
TRBJ1-5 TRBD1 16 NA TRBV28 TGTGCCAGCAGTTTAACCCGACAGGGGGTGAGTCAGCCCCAGCATTTT CASSLTRQGVSQPQHF
TRBJ2-7 NA 15 NA TRBV4-2 TGTGCCAGAAGCCAGCCAGACAGGTTCCCCTACGAGCAGTACTTC CARSQPDRFPYEQYF
TRBJ2-7 TRBD2 14 NA TRBV7-2 TGTGCCAGCAGCTTACTAGCGGGAGAATGGAAGCAGTACTTC CASSLLAGEWKQYF
TRBJ2-5 NA 14 NA TRBV5-4 TGTGCCAGCAGCTTAGGGAGCGATCAAGAGACCCAGTACTTC CASSLGSDQETQYF
TRBJ2-1 TRBD2 14 NA TRBV29-1 TGCAGCGTTAATCCCCCTAGCGGGGTTAATGAGCAGTTCTTC CSVNPPSGVNEQFF
TRBJ2-3 TRBD2 15 once TRBV28 TGTGCCAGCAGCCCGGGGGGGGCGGGCGGAGATACGCAGTATTTT CASSPGGAGGDTQYF
TRBJ2-1 NA 15 NA TRBV5-1 TGCGCCAGCAGCTTGGAGAGTTCCTTGGGGAATGAGCAGTTCTTC CASSLESSLGNEQFF
TRBJ1-2 NA 14 NA TRBV6-1 TGTGCCAGCCCACAAGGGCGGACGCTTGGCGGCTACACCTTC CASPQGRTLGGYTF
TRBJ2-1 NA 13 once TRBV6-5 TGTGCCAGCTCTACAGGGAGTAGTAGTGAGCAGTTCTTC CASSTGSSSEQFF
TRBJ2-1 NA 16 NA TRBV5-1 TGCGCCAGCAGCTTGGGGAGCGGCCCTTCCTACAATGAGCAGTTCTTC CASSLGSGPSYNEQFF
TRBJ2-1 NA 15 NA TRBV11-3 TGTGCCAGCAGCAAAGGGGAAAGCTCCTACAATGAGCAGTTCTTC CASSKGESSYNEQFF
TRBJ2-1 TRBD2 14 NA TRBV7-9 TGTGCCAGCGTGCTAGCGGCCATCTACAATGAGCAGTTCTTC CASVLAAIYNEQFF
TRBJ1-5 NA 12 few TRBV7-2 TGTGCCAGCGGACTGGCTGGGCAGCCCCAGCATTTT CASGLAGQPQHF
TRBJ1-5 NA 15 NA TRBV27 TGTGCCACCTCCAGCGGGGAGCGAGGCAATCAGCCCCAGCATTTT CATSSGERGNQPQHF
TRBJ2-1 NA 8 NA TRBV29-1 TGCAGCTTGAATGAGCAGTTCTTC CSLNEQFF
TRBJ2-7 TRBD1 15 NA TRBV28 TGTGCCAGCACCTCTACCGGGACAGGCCCCTACGAGCAGTACTTC CASTSTGTGPYEQYF
TRBJ2-5 TRBD1 15 NA TRBV30 TGTGCCTGGAGTGTACAGGGGCTAGGGCAAGAGACCCAGTACTTC CAWSVQGLGQETQYF
TRBJ1-1 NA 14 NA TRBV21-1 TGTGCCAGCAGCAATTGGGTCTGTACAGGGAGGGCTTTCTTT CASSNWVCTGRAFF
TRBJ2-3 NA 15 NA TRBV28 TGTGCCAGCAGTCACGGGGTAGCCGGAAGGGATACGCAGTATTTT CASSHGVAGRDTQYF
TRBJ2-7 NA 11 few TRBV10-3 TGTGCCATCAGTGAGTTCCGGGAGCAGTACTTC CAISEFREQYF
TRBJ2-2 NA 14 NA TRBV30 TGTGCCTGGATGGGGGCCGGGGGCACCGGGGAGCTGTTTTTT CAWMGAGGTGELFF
TRBJ2-5 NA 12 NA TRBV29-1 TGCAGCGTCACTATTCAGCAAGAGACCCAGTACTTC CSVTIQQETQYF
TRBJ2-2 TRBD1 16 few TRBV7-9 TGTGCCAGCAGCATCTACGGGACAGGGCCCACCGGGGAGCTGTTTTTT CASSIYGTGPTGELFF
TRBJ2-3 TRBD2 17 NA TRBV7-9 TGTGCCAGCAGCCCCGGGGGACTAGCGGGAGTAAGAGATACGCAGTATTTT CASSPGGLAGVRDTQYF